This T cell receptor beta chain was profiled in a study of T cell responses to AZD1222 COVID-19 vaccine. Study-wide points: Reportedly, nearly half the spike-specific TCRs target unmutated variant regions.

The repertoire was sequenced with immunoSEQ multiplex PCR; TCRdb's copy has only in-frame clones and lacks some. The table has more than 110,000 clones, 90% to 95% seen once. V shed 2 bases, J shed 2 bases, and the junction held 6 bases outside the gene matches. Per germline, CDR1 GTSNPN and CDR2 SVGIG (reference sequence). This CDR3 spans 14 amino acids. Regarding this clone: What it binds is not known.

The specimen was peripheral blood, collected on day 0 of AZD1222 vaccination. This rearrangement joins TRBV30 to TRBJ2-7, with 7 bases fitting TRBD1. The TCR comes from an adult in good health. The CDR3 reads CAWSTWGQPYEQYF. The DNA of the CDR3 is TGTGCCTGGAGTACATGGGGACAGCCCTACGAGCAGTACTTC.